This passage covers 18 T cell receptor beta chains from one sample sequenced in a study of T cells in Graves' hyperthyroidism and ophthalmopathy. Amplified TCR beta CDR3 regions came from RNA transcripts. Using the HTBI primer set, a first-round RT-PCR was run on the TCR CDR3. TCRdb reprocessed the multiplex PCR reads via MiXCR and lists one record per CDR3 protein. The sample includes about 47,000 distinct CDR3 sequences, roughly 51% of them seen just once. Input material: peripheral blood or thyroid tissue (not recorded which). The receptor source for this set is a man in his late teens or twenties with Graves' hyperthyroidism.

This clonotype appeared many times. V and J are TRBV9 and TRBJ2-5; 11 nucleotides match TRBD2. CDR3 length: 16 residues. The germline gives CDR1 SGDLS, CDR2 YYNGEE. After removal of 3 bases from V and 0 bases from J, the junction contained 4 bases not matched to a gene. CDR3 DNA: TGTGCCAGCAGCGCAAGACTAGCGGGACACCAAGAGACCCAGTACTTC. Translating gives CASSARLAGHQETQYF.

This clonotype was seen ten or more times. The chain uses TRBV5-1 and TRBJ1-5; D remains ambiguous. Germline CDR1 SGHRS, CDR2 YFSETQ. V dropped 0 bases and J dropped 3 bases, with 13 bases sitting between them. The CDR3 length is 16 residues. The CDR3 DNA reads TGCGCCAGCAGCTTGGGGCCAGCCATGCCCAATCAGCCCCAGCATTTT. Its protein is CASSLGPAMPNQPQHF.

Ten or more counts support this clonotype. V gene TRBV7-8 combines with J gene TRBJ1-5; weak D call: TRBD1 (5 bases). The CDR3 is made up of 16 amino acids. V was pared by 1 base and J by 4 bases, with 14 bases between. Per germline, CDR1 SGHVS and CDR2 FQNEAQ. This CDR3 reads CASSLGGNLGNQPQHF. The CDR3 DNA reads TGTGCCAGCAGCTTAGGGGGGAATCTGGGAAATCAGCCCCAGCATTTT.

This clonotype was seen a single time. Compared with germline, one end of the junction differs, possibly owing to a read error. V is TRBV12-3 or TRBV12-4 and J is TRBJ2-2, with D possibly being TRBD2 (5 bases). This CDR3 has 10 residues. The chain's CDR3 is CASKHGELFF. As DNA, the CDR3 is TGTGCCAGCAAACACGGGGAGCTATTTTTT.

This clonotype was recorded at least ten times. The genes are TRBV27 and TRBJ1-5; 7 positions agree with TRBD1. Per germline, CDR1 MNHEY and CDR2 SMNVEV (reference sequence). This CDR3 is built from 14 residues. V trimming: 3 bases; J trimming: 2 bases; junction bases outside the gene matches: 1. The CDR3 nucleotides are TGTGCCAGCAGTTTTGGGACAGGCAATCAGCCCCAGCATTTT. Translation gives CASSFGTGNQPQHF.

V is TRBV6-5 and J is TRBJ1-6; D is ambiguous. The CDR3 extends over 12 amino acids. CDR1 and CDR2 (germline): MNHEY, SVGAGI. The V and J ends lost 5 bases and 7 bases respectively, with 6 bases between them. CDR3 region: CASSRANSPLHF. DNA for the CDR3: TGTGCCAGCAGTAGGGCAAATTCACCCCTCCACTTT.

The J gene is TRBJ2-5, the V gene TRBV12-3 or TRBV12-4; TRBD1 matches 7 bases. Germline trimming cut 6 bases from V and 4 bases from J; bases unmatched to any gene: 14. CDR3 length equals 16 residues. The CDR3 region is CASRRTQLQGTETQYF. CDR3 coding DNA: TGTGCCAGCAGGCGTACGCAATTACAGGGGACAGAGACCCAGTACTTC.

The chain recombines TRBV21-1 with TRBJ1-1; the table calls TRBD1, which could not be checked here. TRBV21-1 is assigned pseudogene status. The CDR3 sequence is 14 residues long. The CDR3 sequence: CASSQTPRGGGAFF. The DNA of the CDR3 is TGTGCCAGCAGTCAAACCCCCCGGGGTGGGGGAGCTTTCTTT.

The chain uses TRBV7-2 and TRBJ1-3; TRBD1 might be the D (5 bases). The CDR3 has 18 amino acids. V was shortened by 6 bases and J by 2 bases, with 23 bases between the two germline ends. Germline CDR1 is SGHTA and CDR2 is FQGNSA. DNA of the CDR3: TGTGCCAGCAGTTTGATCACGCCCTGGGGGACTGCTGGAAACACCATATATTTT. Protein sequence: CASSLITPWGTAGNTIYF.

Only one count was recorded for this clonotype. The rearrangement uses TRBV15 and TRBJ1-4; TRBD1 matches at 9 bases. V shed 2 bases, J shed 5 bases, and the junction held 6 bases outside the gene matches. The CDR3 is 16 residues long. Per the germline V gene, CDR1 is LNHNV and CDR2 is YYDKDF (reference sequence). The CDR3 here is CATSRLSGTGNEKLFF. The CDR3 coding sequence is TGTGCCACCAGCAGACTATCCGGGACAGGGAATGAAAAACTGTTTTTT.

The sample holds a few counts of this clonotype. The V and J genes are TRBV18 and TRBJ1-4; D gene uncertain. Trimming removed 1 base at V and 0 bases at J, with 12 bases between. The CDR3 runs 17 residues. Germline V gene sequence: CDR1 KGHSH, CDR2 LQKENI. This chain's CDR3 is CASSPRRGIATNEKLFF. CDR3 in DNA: TGTGCCAGCTCACCACGGCGGGGAATCGCAACTAATGAAAAACTGTTTTTT.

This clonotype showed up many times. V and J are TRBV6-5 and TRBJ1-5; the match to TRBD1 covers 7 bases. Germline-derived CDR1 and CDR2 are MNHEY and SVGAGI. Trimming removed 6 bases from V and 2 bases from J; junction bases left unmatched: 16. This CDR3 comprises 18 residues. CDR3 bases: TGTGCCAGCAGGCCGGATAAGGGGGCTATCATAGGCAATCAGCCCCAGCATTTT. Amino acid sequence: CASRPDKGAIIGNQPQHF.

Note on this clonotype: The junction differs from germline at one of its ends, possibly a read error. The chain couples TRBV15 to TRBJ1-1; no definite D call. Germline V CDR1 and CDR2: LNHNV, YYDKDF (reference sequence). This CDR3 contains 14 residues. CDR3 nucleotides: TGTGCCACCAGCAGAGCGAAGTCGAGTACTGTAGCTTCCTTT. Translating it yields CATSRAKSSTVASF. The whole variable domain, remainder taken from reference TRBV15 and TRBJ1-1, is DAMVIQNPRYQVTQFGKPVTLSCSQTLNHNVMYWYQQKSSQAPKLLFHYYDKDFNNEADTPDNFQSRRPNTSFCFLDIRSPGLGDTAMYLCATSRAKSSTVASFGQGTRLTVV.

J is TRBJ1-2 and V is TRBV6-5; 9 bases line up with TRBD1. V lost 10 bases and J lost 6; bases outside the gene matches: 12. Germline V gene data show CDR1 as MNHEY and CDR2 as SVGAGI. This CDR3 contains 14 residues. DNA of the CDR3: TGTGCCACCAGGACAGGGACAGGGACTGATGGCTACACCTTC. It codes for CATRTGTGTDGYTF.

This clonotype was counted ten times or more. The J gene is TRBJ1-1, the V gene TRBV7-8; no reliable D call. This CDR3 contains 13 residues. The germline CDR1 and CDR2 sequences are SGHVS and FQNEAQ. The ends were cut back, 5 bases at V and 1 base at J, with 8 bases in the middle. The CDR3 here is CASSPGGNTEAFF. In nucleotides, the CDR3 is TGTGCCAGCAGCCCCGGAGGGAACACTGAAGCTTTCTTT.

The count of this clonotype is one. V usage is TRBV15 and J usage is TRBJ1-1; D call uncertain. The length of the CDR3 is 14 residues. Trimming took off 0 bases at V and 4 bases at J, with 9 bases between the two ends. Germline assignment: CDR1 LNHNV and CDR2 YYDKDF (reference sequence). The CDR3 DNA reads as TGTGCCACCAGCAGAGATGGGCCAGTCACTGAAGCTTTCTTT. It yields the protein CATSRDGPVTEAFF.

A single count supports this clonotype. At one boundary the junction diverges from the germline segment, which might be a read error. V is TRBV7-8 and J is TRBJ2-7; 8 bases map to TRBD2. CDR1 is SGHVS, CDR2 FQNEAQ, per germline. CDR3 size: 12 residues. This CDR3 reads CASSLRGGRWHF. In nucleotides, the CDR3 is TGTGCCAGCAGCTTACGGGGGGGCAGGTGGCACTTC.

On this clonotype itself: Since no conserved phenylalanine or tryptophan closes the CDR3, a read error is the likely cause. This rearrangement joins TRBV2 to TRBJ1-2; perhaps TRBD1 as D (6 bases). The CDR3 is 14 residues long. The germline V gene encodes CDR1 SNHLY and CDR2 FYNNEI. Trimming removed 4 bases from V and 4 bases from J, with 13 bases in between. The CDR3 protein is CASSGTATCYGYTI. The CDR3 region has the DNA TGTGCCAGCAGTGGGACAGCCACTTGCTATGGCTACACCATC.